Presented here are 21 T cell receptor beta chains from one specimen sequenced in a study of PD-L1 blockade in urothelial cancer (dated by TCRdb to about 2017). This specimen's time point label, per the study, means: peripheral blood 6 weeks after treatment start. The receptor library was made with the immunoSEQ multiplex PCR assay. TCRdb mirrors the immuneACCESS table, restricted to in-frame sequences. Some clones are absent from its copies; in checked studies, under half trace to an unresolved V gene, and the reason for the others is unknown. This sample is represented by around 100,000 clones; 85% to 95% of them were singletons. The ten largest clonotypes hold around 4% of the sample. Specimen: PBMCs, collected around atezolizumab (anti-PD-L1) treatment. These TCRs come from a man in his sixties with urothelial cancer.

The chain is built from TRBV30 and TRBJ2-2; D is unresolved. CDR1 GTSNPN and CDR2 SVGIG come from the germline V gene (reference sequence). V was cut by 3 bases and J by 3 bases, with 2 bases left in between. The CDR3 is 11 residues long. CDR3 in DNA: TGTGCCTGGAGCGACACCGGGGAGCTGTTTTTT. Translation: CAWSDTGELFF.

The V gene is TRBV25-1, the J gene TRBJ2-3, with D uncertain. Per the germline V gene, CDR1 is MGHDK and CDR2 is SYGVNS. CDR3 size: 15 residues. Trimming left V 3 bases short and J 0 bases short, with 10 bases between. CDR3 nucleotides: TGTGCCAGCAGTGAGTTAGTTTACAGCACAGATACGCAGTATTTT. Amino acids: CASSELVYSTDTQYF.

This rearrangement joins TRBV4-1 to TRBJ2-1, with 9 bases lining up with TRBD2. Germline values: CDR1 MGHRA, CDR2 YSYEKL. This CDR3 is built from 18 residues. Trimming cost V 1 base and J 3 bases; bases outside gene matches: 10. Written as DNA, the CDR3 is TGCGCCAGCAGCCAAGGGGGCCAGCGGGGGGTAAACTACAATGAGCAGTTCTTC. Encoded protein: CASSQGGQRGVNYNEQFF.

The chain couples TRBV5-6 to TRBJ1-4, with 8 bases matching TRBD1. The CDR3 extends over 14 amino acids. V trimming: 0 bases; J trimming: 5 bases; junction bases outside the gene matches: 0. Looked up from germline, CDR1 is SGHDT and CDR2 is YYEEEE. In DNA, the CDR3 is TGTGCCAGCAGCTTGGGACAGGGGAATGAAAAACTGTTTTTT. Protein product: CASSLGQGNEKLFF.

The chain carries TRBV29-1 and TRBJ2-3; TRBD1 matches 8 bases. J was trimmed by 1 base and V by 7 bases; bases with no gene match: 10. The CDR3 loop spans 15 amino acids. Germline CDR1 reads SQVTM; CDR2 reads ANQGSEA. The DNA for the CDR3 is TGCAGCGGGAAGAAACAGGGGGGAGGCACAGATACGCAGTATTTT. Its protein is CSGKKQGGGTDTQYF.

V usage is TRBV4-1 and J usage is TRBJ2-7; the D gene is possibly TRBD1 (6 bases). CDR1 is MGHRA, CDR2 YSYEKL, per germline. Trimming cost V 1 base and J 2 bases, with 12 bases left between them. The CDR3 contains 15 residues. CDR3 sequence reads: CASSQGLEGAYEQYF. The CDR3, as DNA: TGCGCCAGCAGCCAAGGACTCGAGGGGGCCTACGAGCAGTACTTC.

CDR3 nucleotides: TGTGCCAGCAGAGGCCGGACAGGGTCCACCGGGGAGCTGTTTTTT. Translating gives CASRGRTGSTGELFF. V usage is TRBV2 and J usage is TRBJ2-2, with 8 bases fitting TRBD1. Germline values: CDR1 SNHLY, CDR2 FYNNEI. With 6 bases clipped from V and 4 bases from J, the junction kept 7 bases outside the gene matches. The CDR3 runs 15 residues.

The V call is TRBV7-9, the J call TRBJ2-7, with TRBD1 identical over 10 bases. This CDR3 is 15 amino acids long. The junction had 7 bases not matched to a gene; V was cut back by 5 bases and J by 3 bases. Germline CDR1 SEHNR, CDR2 FQNEAQ (reference sequence). This CDR3 is CASSDGDRGDYEQYF. The CDR3 DNA is TGTGCCAGCAGCGACGGGGACAGGGGCGACTACGAGCAGTACTTC.

The chain uses TRBV28 and TRBJ2-5, with TRBD1 matching over 8 bases. The length of the CDR3 is 13 residues. V shed 7 bases and J 5 bases; nucleotides not matched to a gene: 6. Germline lookup yields CDR1 MDHEN and CDR2 SYDVKM. CDR3 nucleotide sequence: TGTGCCAGCACCGGACAGGGACCTGAGACCCAGTACTTC. This codes for CASTGQGPETQYF.

J is TRBJ1-5 and V is TRBV7-6; 9 bases fit TRBD1. Germline-derived CDR1 and CDR2 are SGHVS and FNYEAQ. V lost 5 bases to trimming and J lost 4 bases; unmatched junction nucleotides: 18. CDR3 length: 19 residues. This CDR3 reads CASSQVPGQGIPVNQPQHF. CDR3 nucleotide sequence: TGTGCCAGCAGCCAGGTACCGGGACAGGGAATCCCAGTTAATCAGCCCCAGCATTTT.

This chain uses TRBV10-2 with TRBJ2-2; 11 nucleotides agree with TRBD2. The CDR3 spans 18 residues. V lost 6 bases and J lost 5; bases outside the gene matches: 14. Per the germline V gene, CDR1 is WSHSY and CDR2 is SAAADI. DNA of the CDR3: TGCGCCAGCAGAGGGCCGACTAGCGGGGCCTCGAGTACCGGGGAGCTGTTTTTT. The encoded protein is CASRGPTSGASSTGELFF.

The rearrangement links TRBV9 to TRBJ2-3, with 9 bases lining up with TRBD2. The CDR3 has 16 residues. J was trimmed by 7 bases and V by 7 bases; bases with no gene match: 16. Germline assignment: CDR1 SGDLS and CDR2 YYNGEE. Written as DNA, the CDR3 is TGTGCCAGCGCCCTACCTCAGGGCGGGGGGGCCCATACGCAGTATTTT. It codes for CASALPQGGGAHTQYF.

V gene TRBV6-1 combines with J gene TRBJ1-2; 9 bases are a match to TRBD1. CDR3 length equals 14 residues. V trimming: 7 bases; J trimming: 7 bases; junction bases outside the gene matches: 10. Germline V gene sequence: CDR1 MNHNS, CDR2 SASEGT. Written as DNA, the CDR3 is TGTGCCAGCAACAGGGACAGGGTTTCTTTTGGCTACACCTTC. It yields the protein CASNRDRVSFGYTF.

The chain combines TRBV2 with TRBJ2-1, with a weak D call TRBD2 (6 bases). The CDR3 runs to 13 residues. The V gene's germline CDR1 is SNHLY and CDR2 FYNNEI. Between the trimmed V and J ends, which lost 8 bases and 8 bases, there was a span of 16 bases. CDR3 bases: TGTGCCAGCCGACTAGTTCAGCCGCATGAGCAGTTCTTC. Its translation is CASRLVQPHEQFF.

This clone was counted only a few times. The CDR3 here is CASSQTGHQNSPLHF. CDR3 DNA: TGTGCCAGCAGCCAGACGGGACATCAGAATTCACCCCTCCACTTT. The chain uses TRBV6-5 and TRBJ1-6; D is perhaps TRBD1 (6 bases). The CDR3 loop spans 15 amino acids. With 6 bases removed from V and 7 bases from J, the gap between germline ends came to 16 bases. CDR1 and CDR2 (germline): MNHEY, SVGAGI.

This sequence joins TRBV7-2 and TRBJ2-5, with D maybe TRBD2 (5 bases). This CDR3 has 13 residues. Germline assignment: CDR1 SGHTA and CDR2 FQGNSA. V was cut by 5 bases and J by 2 bases, with 9 bases left in between. The CDR3 region has the DNA TGTGCCAGCAGCGTACGGACTCAAGAGACCCAGTACTTC. Amino acid sequence: CASSVRTQETQYF. The variable domain in full, completed from reference TRBV7-2 and TRBJ2-5, reads GAGVSQSPSNKVTEKGKDVELRCDPISGHTALYWYRQSLGQGLEFLIYFQGNSAPDKSGLPSDRFSAERTGGSVSTLTIQRTQQEDSAVYLCASSVRTQETQYFGPGTRLLVL.

The rearrangement uses TRBV21-1 and TRBJ2-7; no check of the table's D call, TRBD1, against the DNA was made. TRBV21-1 is an annotated pseudogene. The CDR3 length is 14 residues. In DNA form, the CDR3 reads TGTGCCAGCAGCATTAACAGGGTCGGGTACGAGCAGTACTTC. Amino acids: CASSINRVGYEQYF.

The chain uses TRBV30 and TRBJ1-2; D remains ambiguous. Trimming pared 1 base from V and 4 bases from J, leaving 10 bases between. This CDR3 region has 13 residues. The germline V gene encodes CDR1 GTSNPN and CDR2 SVGIG (reference sequence). The DNA for the CDR3 is TGTGCCTGGAGTGAGCAGGCAAGCTATGGCTACACCTTC. Its protein product is CAWSEQASYGYTF.

Only a few counts were recorded for this clone. The chain is built from TRBV5-1 and TRBJ1-6; D may be TRBD1 (6 bases). V was trimmed by 2 bases and J by 7 bases, leaving 10 bases between them. This CDR3 contains 14 residues. Looked up from germline, CDR1 is SGHRS and CDR2 is YFSETQ. CDR3 loop: CASSFGQGNSPLHF. The CDR3 region has the DNA TGCGCCAGCAGCTTCGGCCAGGGGAATTCACCCCTCCACTTT.

The J gene is TRBJ2-1, the V gene TRBV4-3; D is uncertain. V lost 0 bases to trimming and J lost 4 bases, with 7 bases between them. Germline V lookup: CDR1 LGHNA, CDR2 YSLEER. This CDR3 contains 14 residues. The CDR3 bases are TGCGCCAGCAGCCAAGAATCGCGTTACAATGAGCAGTTCTTC. It specifies CASSQESRYNEQFF.

This chain joins TRBV5-1 and TRBJ2-5; 7 positions match TRBD1. The germline V gene has CDR1 SGHRS and CDR2 YFSETQ. This CDR3 contains 16 residues. J lost 0 bases, V lost 3 bases, and 8 bases had no gene match. DNA for the CDR3: TGCGCCAGCAGCTCCGGGACAGCCATGTACCAAGAGACCCAGTACTTC. Translation gives CASSSGTAMYQETQYF.